The 30 T cell receptor beta chains given below trace back to one sample, sequenced in a study of blood T cell repertoires in COVID-19 (dated by TCRdb to 2018 to 2021). The library was generated by the immunoSEQ multiplex PCR assay. TCRdb took this table from immuneACCESS and kept in-frame rearrangements with V and J called. Such tables lack part of the clones; where checked against another copy, unresolved V genes explain under half of the gap, and the rest is unexplained. In this sample the table shows 90,000 to 120,000 clones, around 83% of which occur a single time. The ten largest clones capture approximately 4.5% of the sample. The source material was peripheral blood. The source of these receptors is a man between 65 and 80 years old with acute or convalescent COVID-19.

The chain has TRBV21-1 and TRBJ2-2; the table's D gene call, TRBD2, was not cross checked with the DNA. TRBV21-1 is shown as a pseudogene. The CDR3 length is 20 residues. The CDR3 here is CAIPIGLAGPHRRDTGELFF. The CDR3 DNA reads as TGTGCCATCCCAATCGGACTAGCGGGGCCCCACCGGCGGGACACCGGGGAGCTGTTTTTT.

This rearrangement joins TRBV6-5 to TRBJ2-5; perhaps TRBD1 as D (6 bases). Trimming shortened V by 2 bases and J by 1 base, and 8 bases separated the two germline ends. The germline gives CDR1 MNHEY, CDR2 SVGAGI. CDR3 length equals 14 residues. The CDR3 region is CASSYGQIQETQYF. The CDR3 DNA sequence: TGTGCCAGCAGTTACGGACAGATCCAAGAGACCCAGTACTTC.

The CDR3 spells CASSPVQGAAGELFF. DNA for the CDR3: TGTGCCAGCAGCCCCGTACAGGGGGCAGCCGGGGAGCTGTTTTTT. This chain connects TRBV9 to TRBJ2-2; 9 nucleotides agree with TRBD1. With 4 bases clipped from V and 6 bases from J, the junction kept 7 bases outside the gene matches. This CDR3 has 15 residues. CDR1 SGDLS and CDR2 YYNGEE come from the germline V gene.

The genes are TRBV14 and TRBJ1-1; 8 bases line up with TRBD1. Germline V gives CDR1 SGHDN, CDR2 FVKESK. This CDR3 has 15 amino acids. V shed 6 bases, J shed 4 bases, and the junction held 10 bases outside the gene matches. This CDR3 reads CASSPLDRGVTEAFF. The CDR3 DNA reads as TGTGCCAGCAGTCCCCTCGACAGGGGTGTCACTGAAGCTTTCTTT. The whole variable domain, filled in from reference TRBV14 and TRBJ1-1, reads EAGVTQFPSHSVIEKGQTVTLRCDPISGHDNLYWYRRVMGKEIKFLLHFVKESKQDESGMPNNRFLAERTGGTYSTLKVQPAELEDSGVYFCASSPLDRGVTEAFFGQGTRLTVV.

The CDR3 sequence is CASRTGSNTEAFF. The CDR3 region has the DNA TGTGCCAGCAGGACAGGCTCAAACACTGAAGCTTTCTTT. The rearrangement links TRBV12-3 or TRBV12-4 to TRBJ1-1, with D maybe TRBD1 (6 bases). Trimming shortened V by 6 bases and J by 2 bases, and 10 bases separated the two germline ends. CDR3 length: 13 residues.

J is TRBJ1-1 and V is TRBV5-1, with 12 bases identical to TRBD1. V lost 0 bases, J lost 3 bases, and 12 bases stayed unmatched. The CDR3 is made up of 19 amino acids. Germline V gives CDR1 SGHRS, CDR2 YFSETQ. CDR3 DNA: TGCGCCAGCAGCTTGGCCCAGGGACAGGGGGCGCGAGCGTACACTGAAGCTTTCTTT. Residues: CASSLAQGQGARAYTEAFF.

This chain links TRBV19 with TRBJ2-7, with D tentatively TRBD2 (7 bases). This CDR3 comprises 18 residues. Germline V CDR1 and CDR2: LNHDA, SQIVND (reference sequence). With 0 bases removed from V and 2 bases from J, the gap between germline ends came to 20 bases. Here the CDR3 reads CASSIDQGGTHTTYEQYF. The CDR3 DNA sequence: TGTGCCAGTAGTATAGATCAGGGAGGGACACATACTACCTACGAGCAGTACTTC.

The chain combines TRBV25-1 with TRBJ1-4; D gene ambiguous. Germline CDR1 reads MGHDK; CDR2 reads SYGVNS. The CDR3 has 15 amino acids. V was shortened by 1 base and J by 5 bases, with 11 bases between the two germline ends. DNA for the CDR3: TGTGCCAGCAGTGAATCACTAAGCCCGAATGAAAAACTGTTTTTT. It is translated as CASSESLSPNEKLFF.

CDR3 DNA: TGTGCCAGCTCACCACGAAACTCAGATACGCAGTATTTT. This sequence encodes CASSPRNSDTQYF. The chain is built from TRBV18 and TRBJ2-3; the D is unclear. The CDR3 runs to 13 residues. The V gene's germline CDR1 is KGHSH and CDR2 LQKENI. Trimming left V 1 base short and J 4 bases short, with 6 bases between. The whole variable domain, filled in from reference TRBV18 and TRBJ2-3, reads NAGVMQNPRHLVRRRGQEARLRCSPMKGHSHVYWYRQLPEEGLKFMVYLQKENIIDESGMPKERFSAEFPKEGPSILRIQQVVRGDSAAYFCASSPRNSDTQYFGPGTRLTVL.

The V gene is TRBV18, the J gene TRBJ2-5; the match to TRBD1 covers 9 bases. Germline V gene lookup returns CDR1 KGHSH and CDR2 LQKENI. The CDR3 consists of 14 residues. The trim removed 1 base at V and 4 bases at J, leaving 1 base unmatched. CDR3 bases: TGTGCCAGCTCACCACTACAGGGGGCAGAGACCCAGTACTTC. Translation gives CASSPLQGAETQYF. Drawing the rest from reference TRBV18 and TRBJ2-5, the complete variable domain is NAGVMQNPRHLVRRRGQEARLRCSPMKGHSHVYWYRQLPEEGLKFMVYLQKENIIDESGMPKERFSAEFPKEGPSILRIQQVVRGDSAAYFCASSPLQGAETQYFGPGTRLLVL.

The CDR3 region has the DNA TGTGCCAGCAGCGTCGGGAGCACCGGGGAGCTGTTTTTT. It specifies CASSVGSTGELFF. The chain links TRBV9 to TRBJ2-2; D may be TRBD2 (6 bases). The CDR3 is 13 residues long. From germline, CDR1 is SGDLS and CDR2 YYNGEE. Trimming left V 2 bases short and J 4 bases short, with 6 bases between.

J is TRBJ2-3 and V is TRBV3-1 (or the pseudogene TRBV3-2); 8 bases match TRBD2. The CDR3 spans 15 residues. Germline trimming cut 4 bases from V and 4 bases from J; bases unmatched to any gene: 7. Per germline, CDR1 LGHDT and CDR2 YNNKEL (reference sequence). DNA of the CDR3: TGTGCCAGCAGCCCGTCGGGGGGGCCTGCAGATACGCAGTATTTT. Its translation: CASSPSGGPADTQYF.

This clone was seen a handful of times. The chain is built from TRBV10-3 and TRBJ2-3, with TRBD2 identical over 12 bases. V shed 8 bases, J shed 6 bases, and the junction held 3 bases outside the gene matches. Germline CDR1 reads ENHRY; CDR2 reads SYGVKD. The CDR3 totals 13 residues. Here the CDR3 reads CAILAGGADTQYF. CDR3 DNA: TGTGCCATCCTAGCGGGGGGGGCGGATACGCAGTATTTT.

In its sample, this clone was seen once. The gene calls are TRBV7-2 and TRBJ1-5, with 7 bases identical to TRBD1. V gave up 0 bases and J gave up 1 base; unmatched junction bases: 3. Germline V gene sequence: CDR1 SGHTA, CDR2 FQGNSA. CDR3 length: 16 amino acids. The CDR3 region is CASSLAQTGSNQPQHF. The CDR3 region has the DNA TGTGCCAGCAGCTTAGCCCAGACAGGGAGCAATCAGCCCCAGCATTTT.

This chain connects TRBV19 to TRBJ2-5, with TRBD1 identical over 8 bases. Germline V gene data show CDR1 as LNHDA and CDR2 as SQIVND (reference sequence). The trim removed 2 bases at V and 5 bases at J, leaving 4 bases unmatched. There are 14 residues in the CDR3. CDR3 nucleotides: TGTGCCAGTAGTATAATGGACAGGGAGGAGACCCAGTACTTC. Its translation: CASSIMDREETQYF.

The chain links TRBV7-8 to TRBJ2-1; D remains ambiguous. The CDR3 is 16 residues long. In germline, CDR1 is SGHVS, CDR2 FQNEAQ. Between the trimmed V and J ends, which lost 0 bases and 7 bases, there was a span of 16 bases. As DNA, the CDR3 is TGTGCCAGCAGCTTAGCGAGAGTGGTAAAGAGGAATGAGCAGTTCTTC. Protein: CASSLARVVKRNEQFF.

V usage is TRBV5-8 and J usage is TRBJ2-6; D might be TRBD1 (5 bases). Germline CDR1 reads SGHTS; CDR2 reads YDEGEE. The CDR3 contains 15 residues. V was trimmed by 2 bases and J by 1 base, leaving 7 bases between them. The CDR3 region has the DNA TGTGCCAGCAGCTTCCCAGGGTCTGGGGCCAACGTCCTGACTTTC. Protein: CASSFPGSGANVLTF.

The chain employs TRBV4-1 and TRBJ1-4; TRBD1 matches at 11 bases. V lost 3 bases to trimming and J lost 3 bases; unmatched junction nucleotides: 9. Germline CDR1 MGHRA, CDR2 YSYEKL. The CDR3 covers 18 residues. The CDR3 nucleotides are TGCGCCAGCAGCCAGATCCGGGACAGGGGGTTTCCTAATGAAAAACTGTTTTTT. Translating gives CASSQIRDRGFPNEKLFF.

This chain links TRBV2 with TRBJ2-1; 8 bases line up with TRBD2. The junction had 8 bases not matched to a gene; V was cut back by 6 bases and J by 10 bases. The CDR3 runs to 13 residues. Germline V gene data show CDR1 as SNHLY and CDR2 as FYNNEI. The CDR3 is CASRSGGAREQFF. CDR3 sequence (DNA): TGTGCCAGCAGGTCCGGGGGGGCTCGCGAGCAGTTCTTC.

The V call is TRBV5-1, the J call TRBJ1-4, with TRBD1 matching 8 bases. The CDR3 has 15 amino acids. V trimming: 5 bases; J trimming: 3 bases; junction bases outside the gene matches: 6. Germline assignment: CDR1 SGHRS and CDR2 YFSETQ. CDR3 region: CASSSGGAPNEKLFF. CDR3 DNA sequence: TGCGCCAGCAGTTCAGGGGGCGCCCCTAATGAAAAACTGTTTTTT.

CDR3 sequence reads: CASISGRLNTGELFF. CDR3 nucleotide sequence: TGTGCCAGCATTTCAGGGAGGCTAAACACCGGGGAGCTGTTTTTT. The chain has TRBV2 and TRBJ2-2; a weak D match, TRBD2 (6 bases). V lost 7 bases and J lost 2, with 14 bases in between. The germline V gene encodes CDR1 SNHLY and CDR2 FYNNEI. The CDR3 contains 15 residues.

The V gene is TRBV5-8, the J gene TRBJ1-2, with D possibly being TRBD1 (5 bases). Germline assignment: CDR1 SGHTS and CDR2 YDEGEE. Trimming pared 4 bases from V and 6 bases from J, leaving 19 bases between. There are 15 residues in the CDR3. CDR3 nucleotide sequence: TGTGCCAGCAGCCCCAACTGGGAGGGGCTGGATGGCTACACCTTC. It encodes CASSPNWEGLDGYTF.

The chain couples TRBV7-9 to TRBJ2-6, with TRBD1 identical over 10 bases. With V trimmed by 1 base and J by 0 bases, 0 bases remained unmatched. This CDR3 comprises 17 residues. From germline, CDR1 is SEHNR and CDR2 FQNEAQ (reference sequence). CDR3 region: CASSLGTGGSGANVLTF. In DNA, the CDR3 is TGTGCCAGCAGCTTAGGGACAGGGGGCTCTGGGGCCAACGTCCTGACTTTC.

This clone was observed once. The chain uses TRBV12-3 or TRBV12-4 and TRBJ1-1; tentative D call: TRBD1 (5 bases). V lost 2 bases, J lost 6 bases, and 7 bases lay in between. The CDR3 is made up of 12 amino acids. The CDR3 bases are TGTGCCAGCAGTTTAAGGGGCGCTGAAGCTTTCTTT. This gives the protein CASSLRGAEAFF.

The J gene is TRBJ2-3, the V gene TRBV29-1; 8 positions match TRBD1. This CDR3 is built from 14 residues. From germline, CDR1 is SQVTM and CDR2 ANQGSEA. Trimming at V came to 5 bases and at J to 4 bases, leaving 8 bases not matched to a gene. CDR3 loop: CSVTLTGVADTQYF. The CDR3 coding sequence is TGCAGCGTTACTCTGACAGGGGTGGCAGATACGCAGTATTTT.

V gene TRBV6-5 combines with J gene TRBJ1-5; D is perhaps TRBD1 (5 bases). V was shortened by 6 bases and J by 2 bases, with 11 bases between the two germline ends. The CDR3 totals 14 residues. In germline, CDR1 is MNHEY, CDR2 SVGAGI. CDR3 coding DNA: TGTGCCAGCAGCCTTACAGGAGGCAATCAGCCCCAGCATTTT. It encodes CASSLTGGNQPQHF.

The DNA of the CDR3 is TGTGCCAGCAGCTCGGGACAGAACTATGGCTACACCTTC. Translated, it gives CASSSGQNYGYTF. The chain carries TRBV7-9 and TRBJ1-2, with TRBD1 matching over 7 bases. V gave up 4 bases and J gave up 2 bases; unmatched junction bases: 1. Germline assignment: CDR1 SEHNR and CDR2 FQNEAQ (reference sequence). CDR3 length equals 13 residues. Using reference TRBV7-9 and TRBJ1-2 for the parts outside the CDR3, the full variable domain is DTGVSQNPRHKITKRGQNVTFRCDPISEHNRLYWYRQTLGQGPEFLTYFQNEAQLEKSRLLSDRFSAERPKGSFSTLEIQRTEQGDSAMYLCASSSGQNYGYTFGSGTRLTVV.

This clone came up once. The CDR3 loop reads CASSQGPGQFNYGYTF. In nucleotides, the CDR3 is TGCGCCAGCAGCCAAGGACCTGGACAGTTTAACTATGGCTACACCTTC. This chain uses TRBV4-3 with TRBJ1-2; D is perhaps TRBD1 (6 bases). Deletions cut 1 base from V and 1 base from J, with 13 bases between. CDR1 and CDR2 from the germline V gene are LGHNA and YSLEER. This CDR3 is built from 16 residues.

The rearrangement joins TRBV5-1 to TRBJ2-3; 9 bases align to TRBD1. The V gene end was trimmed by 3 bases and the J gene end by 3 bases; junction bases not matched to a gene: 5. The CDR3 is 15 amino acids. The germline V gene has CDR1 SGHRS and CDR2 YFSETQ. The CDR3 DNA is TGCGCCAGCAGCTCGGACAGGGGCCTTACAGATACGCAGTATTTT. Its protein product is CASSSDRGLTDTQYF.

The chain has TRBV12-3 or TRBV12-4 and TRBJ2-2; no clear D gene. Trimming stripped 6 bases from V and 6 bases from J, with 5 bases between. CDR3 length: 11 residues. CDR3 sequence reads: CASSLPGELFF. For the CDR3, the DNA is TGTGCCAGCAGCCTCCCCGGGGAGCTGTTTTTT.